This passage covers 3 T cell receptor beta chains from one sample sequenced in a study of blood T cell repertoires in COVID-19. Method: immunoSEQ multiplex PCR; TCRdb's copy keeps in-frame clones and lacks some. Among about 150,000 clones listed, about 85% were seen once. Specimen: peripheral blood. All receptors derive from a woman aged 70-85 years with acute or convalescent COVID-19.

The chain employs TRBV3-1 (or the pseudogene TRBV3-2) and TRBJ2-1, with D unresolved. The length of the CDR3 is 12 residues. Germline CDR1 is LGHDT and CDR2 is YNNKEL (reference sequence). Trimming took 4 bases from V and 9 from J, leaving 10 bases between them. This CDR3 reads CASSLKSGEQFF. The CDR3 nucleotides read TGTGCCAGCAGCCTAAAGTCGGGTGAGCAGTTCTTC.

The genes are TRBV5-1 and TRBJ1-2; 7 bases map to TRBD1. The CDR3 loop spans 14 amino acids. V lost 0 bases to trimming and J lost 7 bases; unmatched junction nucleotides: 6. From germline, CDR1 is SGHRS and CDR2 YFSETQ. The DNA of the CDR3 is TGCGCCAGCAGCTTGGAAGGGGGCGCCGGTGGCTACACCTTC. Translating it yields CASSLEGGAGGYTF.

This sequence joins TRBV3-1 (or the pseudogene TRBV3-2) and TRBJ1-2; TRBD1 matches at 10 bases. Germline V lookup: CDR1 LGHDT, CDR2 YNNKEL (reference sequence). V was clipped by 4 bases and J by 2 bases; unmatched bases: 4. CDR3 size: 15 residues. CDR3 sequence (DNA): TGTGCCAGCAGCCCCACGACAGGGGGCAACTATGGCTACACCTTC. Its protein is CASSPTTGGNYGYTF.